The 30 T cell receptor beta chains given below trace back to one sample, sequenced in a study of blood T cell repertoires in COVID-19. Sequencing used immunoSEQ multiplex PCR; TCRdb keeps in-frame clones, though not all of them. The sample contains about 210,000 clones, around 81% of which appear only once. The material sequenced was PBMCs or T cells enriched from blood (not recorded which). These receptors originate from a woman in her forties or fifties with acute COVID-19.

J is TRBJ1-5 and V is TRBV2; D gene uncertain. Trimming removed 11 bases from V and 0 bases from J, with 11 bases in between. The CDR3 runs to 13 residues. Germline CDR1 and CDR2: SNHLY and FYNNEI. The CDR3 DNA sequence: TGTGCCGGCGGGTCGGATAGCAATCAGCCCCAGCATTTT. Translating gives CAGGSDSNQPQHF.

For the CDR3, the DNA is TGTGCCACGGGGCGGGAGGGAGCCAAAAACATTCAGTACTTC. Translated, it gives CATGREGAKNIQYF. The V and J genes are TRBV10-3 and TRBJ2-4; TRBD2 matches 9 bases. CDR3 length equals 14 residues. V lost 10 bases to trimming and J lost 0 bases; unmatched junction nucleotides: 4. The germline CDR1 and CDR2 sequences are ENHRY and SYGVKD.

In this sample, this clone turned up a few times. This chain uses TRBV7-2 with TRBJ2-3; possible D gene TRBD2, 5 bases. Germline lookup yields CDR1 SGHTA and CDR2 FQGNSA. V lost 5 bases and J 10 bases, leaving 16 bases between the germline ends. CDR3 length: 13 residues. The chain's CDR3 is CASSVPNGEAQYF. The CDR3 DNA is TGTGCCAGCAGCGTTCCAAACGGGGAAGCGCAGTATTTT.

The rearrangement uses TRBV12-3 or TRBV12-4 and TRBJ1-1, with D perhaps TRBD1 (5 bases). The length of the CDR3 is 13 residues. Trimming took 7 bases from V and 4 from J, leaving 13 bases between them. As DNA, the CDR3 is TGTGCCAGCAACTGGCAGGGCATCACTGAAGCTTTCTTT. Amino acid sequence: CASNWQGITEAFF.

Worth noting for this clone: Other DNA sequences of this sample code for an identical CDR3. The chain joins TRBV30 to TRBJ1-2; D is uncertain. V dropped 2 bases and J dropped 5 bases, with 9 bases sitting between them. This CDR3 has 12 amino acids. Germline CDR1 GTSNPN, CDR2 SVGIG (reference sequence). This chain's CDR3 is CAWSSRNYGYTF. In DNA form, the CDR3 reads TGTGCCTGGAGTTCGAGAAATTATGGCTACACCTTC.

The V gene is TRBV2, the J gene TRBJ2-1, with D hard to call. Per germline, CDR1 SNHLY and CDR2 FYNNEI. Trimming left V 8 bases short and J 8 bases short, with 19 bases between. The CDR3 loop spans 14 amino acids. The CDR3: CASLKGASFYEQFF. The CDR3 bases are TGTGCCAGCCTGAAAGGCGCTAGTTTCTATGAGCAGTTCTTC.

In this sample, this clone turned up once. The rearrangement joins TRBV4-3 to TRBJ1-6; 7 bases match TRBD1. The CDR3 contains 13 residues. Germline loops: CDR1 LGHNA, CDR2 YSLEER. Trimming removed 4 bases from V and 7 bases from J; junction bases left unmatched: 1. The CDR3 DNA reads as TGCGCCAGCAGCCCGGACAGGAATTCACCCCTCCACTTT. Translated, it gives CASSPDRNSPLHF.

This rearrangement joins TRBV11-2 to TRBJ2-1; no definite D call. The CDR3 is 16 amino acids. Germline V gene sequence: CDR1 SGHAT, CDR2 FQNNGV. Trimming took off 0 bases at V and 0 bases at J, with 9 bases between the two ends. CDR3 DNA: TGTGCCAGCAGCTTAGATCCTAACCGCTCCTACAATGAGCAGTTCTTC. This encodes CASSLDPNRSYNEQFF. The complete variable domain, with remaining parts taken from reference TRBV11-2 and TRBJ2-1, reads EAGVAQSPRYKIIEKRQSVAFWCNPISGHATLYWYQQILGQGPKLLIQFQNNGVVDDSQLPKDRFSAERLKGVDSTLKIQPAKLEDSAVYLCASSLDPNRSYNEQFFGPGTRLTVL.

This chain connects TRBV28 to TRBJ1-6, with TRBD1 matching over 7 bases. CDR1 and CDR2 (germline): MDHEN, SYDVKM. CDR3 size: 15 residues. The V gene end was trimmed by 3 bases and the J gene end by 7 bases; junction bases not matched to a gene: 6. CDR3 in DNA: TGTGCCAGCAGTTTCATGACAGGGCTGAATTCACCCCTCCACTTT. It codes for CASSFMTGLNSPLHF.

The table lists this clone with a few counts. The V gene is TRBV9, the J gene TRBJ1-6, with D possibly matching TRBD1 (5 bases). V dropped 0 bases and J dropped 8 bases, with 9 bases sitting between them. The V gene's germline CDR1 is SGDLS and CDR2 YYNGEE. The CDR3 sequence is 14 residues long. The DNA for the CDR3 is TGTGCCAGCAGCGTAGGCCAGGGCGATTCACCCCTCCACTTT. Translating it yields CASSVGQGDSPLHF.

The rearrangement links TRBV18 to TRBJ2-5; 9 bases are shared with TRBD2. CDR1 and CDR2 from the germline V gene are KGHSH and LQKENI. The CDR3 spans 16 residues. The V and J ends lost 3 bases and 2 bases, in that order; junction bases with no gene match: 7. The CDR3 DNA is TGTGCCAGCTCACCCGTGGCGGGGGGGATACAAGAGACCCAGTACTTC. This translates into CASSPVAGGIQETQYF.

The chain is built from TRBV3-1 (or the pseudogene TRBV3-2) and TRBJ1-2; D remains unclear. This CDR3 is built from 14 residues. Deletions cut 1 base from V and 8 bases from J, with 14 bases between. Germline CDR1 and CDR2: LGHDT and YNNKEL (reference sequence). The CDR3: CASSQGRTAGGYTF. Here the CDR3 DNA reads TGTGCCAGCAGCCAAGGACGAACAGCAGGAGGCTACACCTTC.

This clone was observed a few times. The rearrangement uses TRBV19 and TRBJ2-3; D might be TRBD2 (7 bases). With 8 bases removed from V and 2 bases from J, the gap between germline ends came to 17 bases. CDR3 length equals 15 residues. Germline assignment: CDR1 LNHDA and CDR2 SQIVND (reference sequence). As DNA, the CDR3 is TGTGCCAGTGGGGGCCGGGGGGAGATCACAGATACGCAGTATTTT. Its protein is CASGGRGEITDTQYF.

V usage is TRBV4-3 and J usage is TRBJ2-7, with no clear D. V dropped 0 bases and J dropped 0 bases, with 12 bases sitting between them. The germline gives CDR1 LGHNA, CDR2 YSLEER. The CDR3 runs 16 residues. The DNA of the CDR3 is TGCGCCAGCAGCCAAGAGTGGGCCAGCATCTCCTACGAGCAGTACTTC. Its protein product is CASSQEWASISYEQYF.

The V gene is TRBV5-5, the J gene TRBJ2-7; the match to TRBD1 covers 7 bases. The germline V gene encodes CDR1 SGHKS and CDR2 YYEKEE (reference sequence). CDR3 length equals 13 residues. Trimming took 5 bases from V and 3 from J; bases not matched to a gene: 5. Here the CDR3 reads CASSDRQGYEQYF. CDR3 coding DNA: TGTGCCAGCAGTGACCGACAGGGCTACGAGCAGTACTTC.

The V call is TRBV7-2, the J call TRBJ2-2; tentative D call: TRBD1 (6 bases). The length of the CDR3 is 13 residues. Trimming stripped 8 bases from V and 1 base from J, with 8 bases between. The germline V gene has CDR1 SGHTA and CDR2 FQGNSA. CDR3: CASGGQNTGELFF. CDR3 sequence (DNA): TGTGCCAGCGGGGGACAGAACACCGGGGAGCTGTTTTTT.

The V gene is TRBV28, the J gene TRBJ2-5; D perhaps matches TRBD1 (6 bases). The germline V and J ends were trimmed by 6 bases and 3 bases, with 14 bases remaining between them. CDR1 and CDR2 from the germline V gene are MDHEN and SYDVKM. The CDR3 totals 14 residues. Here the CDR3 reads CASRAPGQKETQYF. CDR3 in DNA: TGTGCCAGCAGGGCGCCCGGACAGAAAGAGACCCAGTACTTC.

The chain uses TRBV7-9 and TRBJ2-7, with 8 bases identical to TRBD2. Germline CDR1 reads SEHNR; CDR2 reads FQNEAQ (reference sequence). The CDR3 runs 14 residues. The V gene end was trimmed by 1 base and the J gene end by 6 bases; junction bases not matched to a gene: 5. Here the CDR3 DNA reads TGTGCCAGCAGCTTAGTTAGGACTAGCCGCGAGCAGTACTTC. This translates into CASSLVRTSREQYF.

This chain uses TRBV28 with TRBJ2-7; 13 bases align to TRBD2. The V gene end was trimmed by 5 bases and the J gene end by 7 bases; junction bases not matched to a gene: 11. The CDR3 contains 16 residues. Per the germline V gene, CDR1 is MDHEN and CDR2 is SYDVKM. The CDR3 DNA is TGTGCCAGCAGTCCCGGGACTAGCGGGACGCCTCGGGAGCAGTACTTC. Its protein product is CASSPGTSGTPREQYF.

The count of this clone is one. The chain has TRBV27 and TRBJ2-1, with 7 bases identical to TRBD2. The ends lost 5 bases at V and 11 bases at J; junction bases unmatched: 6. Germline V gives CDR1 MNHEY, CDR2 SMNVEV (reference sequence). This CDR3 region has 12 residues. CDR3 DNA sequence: TGTGCCAGCAGTGAGCGGGGACTTCAGCAGTTCTTC. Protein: CASSERGLQQFF.

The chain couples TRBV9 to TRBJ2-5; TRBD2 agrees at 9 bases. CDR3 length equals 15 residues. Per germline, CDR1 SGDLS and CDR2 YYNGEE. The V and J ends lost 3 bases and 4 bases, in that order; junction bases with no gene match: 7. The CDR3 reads CASSAGLAITETQYF. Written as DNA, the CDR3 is TGTGCCAGCAGCGCGGGACTAGCAATTACAGAGACCCAGTACTTC.

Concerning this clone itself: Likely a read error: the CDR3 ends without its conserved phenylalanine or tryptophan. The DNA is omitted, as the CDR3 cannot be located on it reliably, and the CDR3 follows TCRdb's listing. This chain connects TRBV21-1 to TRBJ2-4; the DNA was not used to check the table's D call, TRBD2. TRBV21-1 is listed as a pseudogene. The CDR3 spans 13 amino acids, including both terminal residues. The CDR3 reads CASSKAQLAGGVR.

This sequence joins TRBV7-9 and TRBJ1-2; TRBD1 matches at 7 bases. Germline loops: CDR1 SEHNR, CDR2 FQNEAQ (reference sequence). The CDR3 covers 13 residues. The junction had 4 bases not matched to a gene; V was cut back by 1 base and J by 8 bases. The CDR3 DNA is TGTGCCAGCAGCTTAGGCAGGGGGGACGGCTACACCTTC. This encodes CASSLGRGDGYTF.

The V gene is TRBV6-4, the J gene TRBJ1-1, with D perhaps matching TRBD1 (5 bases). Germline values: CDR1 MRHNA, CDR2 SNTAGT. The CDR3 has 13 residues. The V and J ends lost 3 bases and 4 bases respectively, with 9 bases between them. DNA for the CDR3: TGTGCCAGCAGTGAGCTGGGGGGCACTGAAGCTTTCTTT. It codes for CASSELGGTEAFF.

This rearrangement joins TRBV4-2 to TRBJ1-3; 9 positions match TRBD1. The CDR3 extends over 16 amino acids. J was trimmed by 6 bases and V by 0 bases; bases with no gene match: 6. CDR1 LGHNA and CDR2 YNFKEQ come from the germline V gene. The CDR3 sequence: CASSQDRQGVSNTIYF. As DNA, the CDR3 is TGTGCCAGCAGCCAAGATCGACAGGGGGTTTCAAACACCATATATTTT.

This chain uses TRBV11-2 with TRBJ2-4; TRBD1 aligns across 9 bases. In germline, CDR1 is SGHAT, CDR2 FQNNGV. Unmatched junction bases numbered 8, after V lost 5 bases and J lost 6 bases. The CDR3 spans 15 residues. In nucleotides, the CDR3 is TGTGCCAGCAGCCCGGACAGGGGATTCAGAAACATTCAGTACTTC. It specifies CASSPDRGFRNIQYF.

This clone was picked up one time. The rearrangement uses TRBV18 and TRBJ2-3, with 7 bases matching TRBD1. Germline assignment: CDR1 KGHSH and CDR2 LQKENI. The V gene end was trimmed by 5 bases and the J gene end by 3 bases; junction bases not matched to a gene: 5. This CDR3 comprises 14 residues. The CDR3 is CASSGDRETDTQYF. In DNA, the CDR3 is TGTGCCAGCTCAGGTGACAGGGAAACAGATACGCAGTATTTT.

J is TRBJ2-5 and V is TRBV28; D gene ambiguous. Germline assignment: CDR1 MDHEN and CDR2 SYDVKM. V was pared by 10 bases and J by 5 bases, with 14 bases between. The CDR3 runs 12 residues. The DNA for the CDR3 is TGTGCCATCTCGTCGGGTCTGGAGACCCAGTACTTC. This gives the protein CAISSGLETQYF.

CDR3: CASSDSGTNAYNEQFF. The CDR3 region has the DNA TGCGCCAGCAGCGATAGCGGGACTAATGCCTACAATGAGCAGTTCTTC. This chain joins TRBV5-1 and TRBJ2-1, with 8 bases lining up with TRBD2. CDR3 size: 16 residues. The V gene end was trimmed by 4 bases and the J gene end by 2 bases; junction bases not matched to a gene: 8. Germline lookup yields CDR1 SGHRS and CDR2 YFSETQ.

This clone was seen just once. The CDR3: CASSSLLAGGRNEQFF. Written as DNA, the CDR3 is TGCGCCAGCAGCTCCCTTCTAGCGGGGGGTCGGAATGAGCAGTTCTTC. The chain has TRBV4-3 and TRBJ2-1, with 11 bases identical to TRBD2. In germline, CDR1 is LGHNA, CDR2 YSLEER. The CDR3 contains 16 residues. V dropped 5 bases and J dropped 7; count of bases not matched to a gene: 10.